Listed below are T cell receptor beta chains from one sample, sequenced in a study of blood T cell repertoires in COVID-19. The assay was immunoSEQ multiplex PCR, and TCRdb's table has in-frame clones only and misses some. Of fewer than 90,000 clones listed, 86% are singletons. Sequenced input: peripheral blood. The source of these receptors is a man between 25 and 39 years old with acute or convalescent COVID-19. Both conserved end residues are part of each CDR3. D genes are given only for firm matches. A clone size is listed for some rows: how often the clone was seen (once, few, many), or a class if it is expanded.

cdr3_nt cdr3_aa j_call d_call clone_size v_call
TGTGCCAGCACCTCCAGTTTTAAGAGGACAGATACGCAGTATTTT CASTSSFKRTDTQYF TRBJ2-3 - - TRBV3-1/TRBV3-2
TGCGCCAGCAGCCAGAACACCGGGACAGGGAGCGGCTACACCTTC CASSQNTGTGSGYTF TRBJ1-2 TRBD1 - TRBV4-1
TGTGCCAGCTCACCCCGGGGTCTAGCAGGGGGCTTAGGCAGCACTGAAGCTTTCTTT CASSPRGLAGGLGSTEAFF TRBJ1-1 TRBD1 few TRBV18
TGTGCCAGCAGCCCCCCCGGGGGGAGCACCTACGAGCAGTACTTC CASSPPGGSTYEQYF TRBJ2-7 TRBD2 - TRBV9
TGTGCCAGCAGTGTTAGCGGGTGGGGGGACGAGACCCAGTACTTC CASSVSGWGDETQYF TRBJ2-5 TRBD2 - TRBV27
TGTGCCAGCAGCTTACTTCTCGCCGGGGAGCTGTTTTTT CASSLLLAGELFF TRBJ2-2 - - TRBV13
TGCAGCGTGGCGACAGGGGGCAGCAATCAGCCCCAGCATTTT CSVATGGSNQPQHF TRBJ1-5 TRBD1 - TRBV29-1
TGTGCCAGTCAGGGCCAGGGGGCCGCTGAAGCTTTCTTT CASQGQGAAEAFF TRBJ1-1 TRBD1 - TRBV19
TGCGCCAGCAGCCAGTACCAGGGGGGCAATCAGCCCCAGCATTTT CASSQYQGGNQPQHF TRBJ1-5 TRBD1 - TRBV4-1
TGTGCCACCAGTGCCGGGGGTGCTAATTCACCCCTCCACTTT CATSAGGANSPLHF TRBJ1-6 - - TRBV24-1
TGTGCCAGCAGTTTGACAGGCCCTGGCTTGTGGGATGAGCAGTTCTTC CASSLTGPGLWDEQFF TRBJ2-1 - - TRBV28
TGTGCCAGCTCACCCCCAGGGGGGACCTACAATGAGCAGTTCTTC CASSPPGGTYNEQFF TRBJ2-1 - - TRBV18
TGTGCCAGCTCAAGCAATCTTTCTGCGGTGGACACTGAAGCTTTCTTT CASSSNLSAVDTEAFF TRBJ1-1 - - TRBV18
TGTGCCATCAGTCCTCAGGGGGTCTATGGCTACACCTTC CAISPQGVYGYTF TRBJ1-2 TRBD1 - TRBV10-3
TGTGCCAGCTCACCACCTGGGACAGGGGACCACAATGAGCAGTTCTTC CASSPPGTGDHNEQFF TRBJ2-1 TRBD1 - TRBV18
TGTGCCAGCAGCTTGGGGGGACACCTACCCTACGAGCAGTACTTC CASSLGGHLPYEQYF TRBJ2-7 - - TRBV5-4
TGTGCCAGCTCCCGAGACAGGGATGGAGAGCAGTACTTC CASSRDRDGEQYF TRBJ2-7 TRBD1 once TRBV18
TGCGCCAGCAGCCTGCGACAGAACTCTGGGGCCAACGTCCTGACTTTC CASSLRQNSGANVLTF TRBJ2-6 - - TRBV4-1
TGTGCCAGCAGCCATGACCGGGTAGAGCAGTTCTTC CASSHDRVEQFF TRBJ2-1 - few TRBV6-2/TRBV6-3
TGTGCCAGCCTCCCCGGGACACGGGCCGACGAGCAGTACTTC CASLPGTRADEQYF TRBJ2-7 - - TRBV28
TGCGCCAGCAGCTTACGACAGGGTTACTTGTCGAACACCGGGGAGCTGTTTTTT CASSLRQGYLSNTGELFF TRBJ2-2 TRBD1 once TRBV5-1
TGTGCCAGCAGCCCTCCAGGGGACACTGAAGCTTTCTTT CASSPPGDTEAFF TRBJ1-1 - few TRBV7-9
TGTGCCAGCAGCTCCCAGACAGGTTTTGTCTATGGCTACACCTTC CASSSQTGFVYGYTF TRBJ1-2 - - TRBV7-9
TGTGCCAGCAGCAGGACAGGGCAGACTCAGCCCCAGCATTTT CASSRTGQTQPQHF TRBJ1-5 TRBD1 - TRBV9
TGTGCCAGCAGCGGAGCATTCGCGGGGGCCTCGAACACCGGGGAGCTGTTTTTT CASSGAFAGASNTGELFF TRBJ2-2 - few TRBV11-2
TGTGCCAGCTCACGTGACAGGGACAATTCACCCCTCCACTTT CASSRDRDNSPLHF TRBJ1-6 TRBD1 - TRBV18
TGTGCCAGCAGCTTGGGGACAGGCCCTACCTATGGCTACACCTTC CASSLGTGPTYGYTF TRBJ1-2 TRBD1 - TRBV5-5
TGTGCCAGCAGCCGAGGGGGACATGACTCTGGAAACACCATATATTTT CASSRGGHDSGNTIYF TRBJ1-3 - - TRBV3-1/TRBV3-2
TGTGCCAGCAGCGTAGCGGGGAAAGATACGCAGTATTTT CASSVAGKDTQYF TRBJ2-3 - - TRBV9
TGTGCCAGCAGCTCGACTAGTATAGGAGATACGCAGTATTTT CASSSTSIGDTQYF TRBJ2-3 - - TRBV11-2
TGTGCCAGCAGCTTTATCCGGGAGGGCCCCCAAGAGACCCAGTACTTC CASSFIREGPQETQYF TRBJ2-5 TRBD2 - TRBV7-8
TGTGCCAGCAGTGAAAGACTAGCGGGAGTCAATGAGCAGTTCTTC CASSERLAGVNEQFF TRBJ2-1 TRBD2 - TRBV2
TGTGCCAGCAGCTTAGCAGGGGGCAGCTCCTACAATGAGCAGTTCTTC CASSLAGGSSYNEQFF TRBJ2-1 TRBD1 once TRBV11-2
TGTGCCTGGAGTGTAGCGGGCAACCTACTTCCAGAGCAGTACTTC CAWSVAGNLLPEQYF TRBJ2-7 - - TRBV30
TGTGCCAGCAGCTTAGCTCGTCTTTCGAATGAGCAGTTCTTC CASSLARLSNEQFF TRBJ2-1 - - TRBV11-2
TGTGCCAGCAGCGTAGGCAGCGGGAGGGCCAAGGTGAATGAGCAGTTCTTC CASSVGSGRAKVNEQFF TRBJ2-1 TRBD2 - TRBV9
TGTGCCAGCAGCGTAGGTCCAACAAAACCACCCTACGAGCAGTACTTC CASSVGPTKPPYEQYF TRBJ2-7 - - TRBV9
TGTGCCAGCAGCTTGGCTGGGGGGACCGGGGAGCTGTTTTTT CASSLAGGTGELFF TRBJ2-2 - - TRBV5-8
TGTGCCAGCAGTTTATCGGGGGGCAGATACGAGCAGTACTTC CASSLSGGRYEQYF TRBJ2-7 - - TRBV28
TGCGCCAGCAGCGGGACAGGAGGGTCCACTGAAGCTTTCTTT CASSGTGGSTEAFF TRBJ1-1 TRBD1 - TRBV5-1
TGTGCCAGCAGCTTGAGTGGGGCGCAAGGAAACACCATATATTTT CASSLSGAQGNTIYF TRBJ1-3 - - TRBV5-6
TGCAGTGCTAGAGAGGCCCTTGGCTACACCTTC CSAREALGYTF TRBJ1-2 - - TRBV20-1
TGTGCCAGCAGAAAAGGGGGTATACGGAAGGGGACAACCACCGGGGAGCTGTTTTTT CASRKGGIRKGTTTGELFF TRBJ2-2 - - TRBV21-1
TGTGCTCACAAAGGCGGGAGGATGCCTGGAAACACCATATATTTT CAHKGGRMPGNTIYF TRBJ1-3 - - TRBV28
TGTGCCAGCAGCTTCGGGGGACTGCGCTCCTACAATGAGCAGTTCTTC CASSFGGLRSYNEQFF TRBJ2-1 - - TRBV7-2
TGCGCCAGCAGCCATTATATCCCTAGGGGTCGGGCCCAGCATTTT CASSHYIPRGRAQHF TRBJ1-5 - - TRBV4-3
TGTGCCAGCAGTGAGGGTCAGGGGGCGCCGTACGAGCAGTACTTC CASSEGQGAPYEQYF TRBJ2-7 TRBD1 once TRBV6-1
TGTGCCACCAGCAGAGATTGGCAGGGAGGCGAGCAGTACTTC CATSRDWQGGEQYF TRBJ2-7 - - TRBV15
TGTGCCAGGGGTTACGAGCGCAATTCACCCCTCCACTTT CARGYERNSPLHF TRBJ1-6 - once TRBV27
TGTGCCAGCAGTGAGTCTAGTAGCGGGGGCACAGATACGCAGTATTTT CASSESSSGGTDTQYF TRBJ2-3 TRBD2 - TRBV6-4
TGTGCCAGCACTTCCGCGTTCCAGCCCCAGCATTTT CASTSAFQPQHF TRBJ1-5 - - TRBV28
TGCGCCAGCAGCGAACTACCGGGACAGGGTTCCTACGAGCAGTACTTC CASSELPGQGSYEQYF TRBJ2-7 TRBD1 - TRBV5-1
TGTGCCTGGAGTCCCACTAGGAACGGGGAGCTGTTTTTT CAWSPTRNGELFF TRBJ2-2 - - TRBV30
TGCGCCAGCAGCCAAGCCCGCGCTTCCGAAAAACTGTTTTTT CASSQARASEKLFF TRBJ1-4 - - TRBV4-1